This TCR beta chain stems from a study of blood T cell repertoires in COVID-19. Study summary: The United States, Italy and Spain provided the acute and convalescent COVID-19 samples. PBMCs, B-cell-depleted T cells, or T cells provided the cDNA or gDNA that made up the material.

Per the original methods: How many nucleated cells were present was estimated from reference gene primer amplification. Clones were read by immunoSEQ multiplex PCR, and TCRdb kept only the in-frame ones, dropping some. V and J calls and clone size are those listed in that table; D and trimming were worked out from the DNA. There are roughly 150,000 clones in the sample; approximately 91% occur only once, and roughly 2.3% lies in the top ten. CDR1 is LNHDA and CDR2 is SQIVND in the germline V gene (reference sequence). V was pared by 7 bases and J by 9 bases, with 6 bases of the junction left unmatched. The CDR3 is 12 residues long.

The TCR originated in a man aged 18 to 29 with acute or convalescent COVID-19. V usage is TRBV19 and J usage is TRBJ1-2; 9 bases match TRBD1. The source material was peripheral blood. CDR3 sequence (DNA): TGTGCCAGTACGGGGACAGGGTTTAGCTACACCTTC. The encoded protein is CASTGTGFSYTF.